Described below is a single TCR beta chain sequence and its context. Ipilimumab CTLA-4 blockade and focal radiation were given to patients with chemo-refractory metastatic non-small-cell lung cancer. These data are taken from a study of radiotherapy plus CTLA-4 blockade in lung cancer. The table came from immunoSEQ multiplex PCR; TCRdb's copy has only in-frame clones and leaves some out. This table holds 30,000 to 40,000 clones, approximately 89% found once. Sample: peripheral blood, taken from a patient treated with radiotherapy plus ipilimumab. This sequence originates from a human donor with non-small cell lung cancer who had stable disease on radiotherapy plus ipilimumab.

The CDR3 sequence: CATPTPGQEVYTF. DNA for the CDR3: TGTGCCACCCCGACCCCGGGACAGGAGGTCTACACCTTC. V gene TRBV28 combines with J gene TRBJ1-2, with 8 bases that match TRBD1. The ends lost 10 bases at V and 10 bases at J; junction bases unmatched: 14. CDR1 is MDHEN and CDR2 is SYDVKM in the germline V gene. This CDR3 has 13 amino acids.